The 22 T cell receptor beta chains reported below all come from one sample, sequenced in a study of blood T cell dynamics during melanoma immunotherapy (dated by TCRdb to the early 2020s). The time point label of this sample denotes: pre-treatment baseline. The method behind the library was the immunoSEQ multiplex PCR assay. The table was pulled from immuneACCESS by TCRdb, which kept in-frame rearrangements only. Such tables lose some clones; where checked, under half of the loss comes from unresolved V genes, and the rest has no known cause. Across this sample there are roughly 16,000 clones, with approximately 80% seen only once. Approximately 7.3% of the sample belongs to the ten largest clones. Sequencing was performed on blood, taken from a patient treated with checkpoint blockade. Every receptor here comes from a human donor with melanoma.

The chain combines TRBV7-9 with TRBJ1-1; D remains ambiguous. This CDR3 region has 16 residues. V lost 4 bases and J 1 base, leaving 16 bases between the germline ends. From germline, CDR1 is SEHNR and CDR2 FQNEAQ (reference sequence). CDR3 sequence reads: CASSSRFGRENTEAFF. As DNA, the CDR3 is TGTGCCAGCAGCTCTAGGTTTGGAAGGGAGAACACTGAAGCTTTCTTT.

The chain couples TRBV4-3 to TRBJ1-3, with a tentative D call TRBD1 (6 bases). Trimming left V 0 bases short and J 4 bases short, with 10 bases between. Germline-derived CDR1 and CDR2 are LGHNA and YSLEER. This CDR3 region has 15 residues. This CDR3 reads CASSQDWGLGNTIYF. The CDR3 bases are TGCGCCAGCAGCCAAGATTGGGGGCTAGGAAACACCATATATTTT.

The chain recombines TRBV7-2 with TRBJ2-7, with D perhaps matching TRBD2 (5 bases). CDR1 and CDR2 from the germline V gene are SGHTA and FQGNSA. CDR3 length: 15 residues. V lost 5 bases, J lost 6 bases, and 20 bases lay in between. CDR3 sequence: CASSTQSGNPPEQYF. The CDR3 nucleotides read TGTGCCAGCAGCACCCAGTCGGGGAACCCCCCCGAGCAGTACTTC.

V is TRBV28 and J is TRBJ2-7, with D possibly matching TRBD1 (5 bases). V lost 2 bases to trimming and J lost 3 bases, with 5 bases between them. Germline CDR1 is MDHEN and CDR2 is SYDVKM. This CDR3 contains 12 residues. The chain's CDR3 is CASSLQGYEQYF. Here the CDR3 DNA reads TGTGCCAGCAGTTTACAGGGCTACGAGCAGTACTTC. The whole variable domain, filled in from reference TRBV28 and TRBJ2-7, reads DVKVTQSSRYLVKRTGEKVFLECVQDMDHENMFWYRQDPGLGLRLIYFSYDVKMKEKGDIPEGYSVSREKKERFSLILESASTNQTSMYLCASSLQGYEQYFGPGTRLTVT.

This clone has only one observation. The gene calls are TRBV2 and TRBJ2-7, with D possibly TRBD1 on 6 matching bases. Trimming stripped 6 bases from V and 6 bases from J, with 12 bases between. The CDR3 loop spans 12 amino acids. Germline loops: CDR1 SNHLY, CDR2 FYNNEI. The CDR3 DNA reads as TGTGCCAGCAGAGAGGACAGTTTCGAGCAGTACTTC. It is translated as CASREDSFEQYF.

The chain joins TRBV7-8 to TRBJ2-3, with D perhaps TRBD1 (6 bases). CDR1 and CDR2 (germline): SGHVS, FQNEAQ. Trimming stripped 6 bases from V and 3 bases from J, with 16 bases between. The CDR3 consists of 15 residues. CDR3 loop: CASRAQGRGTDTQYF. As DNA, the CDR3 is TGTGCCAGCAGAGCGCAGGGGAGAGGTACAGATACGCAGTATTTT.

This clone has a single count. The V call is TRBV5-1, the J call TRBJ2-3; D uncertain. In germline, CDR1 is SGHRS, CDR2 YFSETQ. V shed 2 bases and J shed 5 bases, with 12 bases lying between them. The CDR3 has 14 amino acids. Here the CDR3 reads CASSLLYSLDTQYF. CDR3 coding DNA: TGCGCCAGCAGCTTACTCTACTCCTTAGATACGCAGTATTTT.

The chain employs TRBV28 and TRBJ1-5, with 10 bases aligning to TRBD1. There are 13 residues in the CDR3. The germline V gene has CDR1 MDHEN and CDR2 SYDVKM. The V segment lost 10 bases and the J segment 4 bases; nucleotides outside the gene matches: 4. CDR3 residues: CAIDRGQNQPQHF. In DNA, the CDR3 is TGTGCCATCGACAGGGGGCAGAATCAGCCCCAGCATTTT.

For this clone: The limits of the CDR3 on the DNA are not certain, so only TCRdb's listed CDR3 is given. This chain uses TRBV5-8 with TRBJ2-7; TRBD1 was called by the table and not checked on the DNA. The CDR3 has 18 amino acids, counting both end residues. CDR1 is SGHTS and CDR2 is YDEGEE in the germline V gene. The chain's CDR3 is CASSQAFFGRGTSYEQYF.

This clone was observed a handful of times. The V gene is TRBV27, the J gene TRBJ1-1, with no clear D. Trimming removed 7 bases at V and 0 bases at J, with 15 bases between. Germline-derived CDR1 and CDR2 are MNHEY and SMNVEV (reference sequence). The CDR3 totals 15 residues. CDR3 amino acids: CASTGPGSLNTEAFF. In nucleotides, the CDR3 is TGTGCCAGCACCGGACCAGGAAGTTTGAACACTGAAGCTTTCTTT.

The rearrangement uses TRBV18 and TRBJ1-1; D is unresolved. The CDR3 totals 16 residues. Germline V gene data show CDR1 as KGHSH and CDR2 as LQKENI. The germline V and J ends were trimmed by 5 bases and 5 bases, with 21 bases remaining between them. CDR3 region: CASSFARPRVVTEAFF. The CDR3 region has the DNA TGTGCCAGCTCATTTGCGAGGCCAAGGGTTGTTACTGAAGCTTTCTTT.

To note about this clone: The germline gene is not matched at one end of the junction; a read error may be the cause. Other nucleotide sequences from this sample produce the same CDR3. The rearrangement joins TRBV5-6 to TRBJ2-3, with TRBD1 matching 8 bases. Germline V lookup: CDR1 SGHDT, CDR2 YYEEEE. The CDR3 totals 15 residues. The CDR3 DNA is TGTGCCAGCAGCTTTGTTCAGGGGGCAGGGGATACACAGTATTTT. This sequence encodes CASSFVQGAGDTQYF. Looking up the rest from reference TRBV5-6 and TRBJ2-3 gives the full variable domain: DAGVTQSPTHLIKTRGQQVTLRCSPKSGHDTVSWYQQALGQGPQFIFQYYEEEERQRGNFPDRFSGHQFPNYSSELNVNALLLGDSALYLCASSFVQGAGDTQYFGPGTRLTVL.

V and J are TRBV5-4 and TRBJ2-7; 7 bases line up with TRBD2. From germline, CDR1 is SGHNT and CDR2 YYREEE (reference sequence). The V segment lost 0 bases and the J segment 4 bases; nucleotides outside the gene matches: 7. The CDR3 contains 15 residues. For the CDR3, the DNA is TGTGCCAGCAGCTTGGCTGGCGGGAGCTTATACGAGCAGTACTTC. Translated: CASSLAGGSLYEQYF.

The CDR3 reads CASASRDYYEQYF. DNA of the CDR3: TGCGCCAGCGCAAGTCGGGACTACTACGAGCAGTACTTC. The gene calls are TRBV4-3 and TRBJ2-5, with 7 positions matching TRBD2. The J call is doubtful: the DNA matches TRBJ2-7 better. Germline CDR1 LGHNA, CDR2 YSLEER. This CDR3 contains 13 residues.

The CDR3 loop reads CASSVGGTNPNTIYF. The CDR3 region has the DNA TGTGCCAGCAGCGTAGGCGGGACAAACCCGAACACCATATATTTT. The chain carries TRBV9 and TRBJ1-3; D may be TRBD1 (6 bases). The CDR3 sequence is 15 residues long. V was cut by 0 bases and J by 7 bases, with 14 bases left in between. The germline V gene has CDR1 SGDLS and CDR2 YYNGEE. Based on the CDR3 plus reference TRBV9 and TRBJ1-3, the full variable domain is DSGVTQTPKHLITATGQRVTLRCSPRSGDLSVYWYQQSLDQGLQFLIQYYNGEERAKGNILERFSAQQFPDLHSELNLSSLELGDSALYFCASSVGGTNPNTIYFGEGSWLTVV.

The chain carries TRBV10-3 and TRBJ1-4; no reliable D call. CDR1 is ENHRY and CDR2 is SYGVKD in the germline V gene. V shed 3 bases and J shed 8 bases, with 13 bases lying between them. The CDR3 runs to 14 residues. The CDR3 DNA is TGTGCCATCAGTGACCACCCCTCGGGCGAAAAACTGTTTTTT. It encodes CAISDHPSGEKLFF.

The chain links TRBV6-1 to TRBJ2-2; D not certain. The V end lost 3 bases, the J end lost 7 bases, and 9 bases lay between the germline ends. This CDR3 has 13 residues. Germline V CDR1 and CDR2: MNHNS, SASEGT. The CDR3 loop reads CASSDSPRGELFF. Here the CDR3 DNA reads TGTGCCAGCAGTGACTCTCCCCGCGGGGAGCTGTTTTTT.

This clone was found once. The CDR3 here is CASSIKVGTGELFF. In DNA form, the CDR3 reads TGTGCCAGTAGTATCAAGGTTGGCACCGGGGAGCTGTTTTTT. This chain connects TRBV19 to TRBJ2-2; D remains unclear. Germline V CDR1 and CDR2: LNHDA, SQIVND (reference sequence). The length of the CDR3 is 14 residues. V was pared by 3 bases and J by 4 bases, with 9 bases between.

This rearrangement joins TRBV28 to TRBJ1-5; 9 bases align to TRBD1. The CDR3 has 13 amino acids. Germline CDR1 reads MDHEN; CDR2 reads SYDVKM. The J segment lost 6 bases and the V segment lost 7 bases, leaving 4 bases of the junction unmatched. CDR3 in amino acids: CASKQGARQPQHF. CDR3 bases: TGTGCCAGCAAACAGGGGGCGCGTCAGCCCCAGCATTTT.

Here the CDR3 reads CASSSARTGRQFF. DNA for the CDR3: TGTGCCAGCAGCTCGGCACGGACCGGTCGGCAGTTCTTC. The chain carries TRBV7-2 and TRBJ2-1; D call uncertain. Trimming left V 4 bases short and J 12 bases short, with 16 bases between. The germline gives CDR1 SGHTA, CDR2 FQGNSA. The CDR3 consists of 13 residues.

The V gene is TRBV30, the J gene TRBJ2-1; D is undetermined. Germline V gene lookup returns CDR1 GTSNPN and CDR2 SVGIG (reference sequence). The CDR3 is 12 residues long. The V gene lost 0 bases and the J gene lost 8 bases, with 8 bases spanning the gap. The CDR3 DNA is TGTGCCTGGAGTGTGGGCTCGGATGAGCAGTTCTTC. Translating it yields CAWSVGSDEQFF.

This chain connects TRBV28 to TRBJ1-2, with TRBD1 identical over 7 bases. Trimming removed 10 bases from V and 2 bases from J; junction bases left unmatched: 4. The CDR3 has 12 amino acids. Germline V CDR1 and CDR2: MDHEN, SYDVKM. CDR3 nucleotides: TGTGCCATATTACAGGGGAACTATGGCTACACCTTC. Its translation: CAILQGNYGYTF.